A single sample is the source of the 27 T cell receptor beta chains below, sequenced in a study of cytomegalovirus exposure and HLA in healthy donors. The data were produced by immunoSEQ multiplex PCR, yet TCRdb's version contains in-frame clones alone and is incomplete. The sample lists about 130,000 clones; roughly 87% were seen once. Sequencing was done on a sample of PBMCs. The receptors here all came from a woman between 18 and 29 years old in good health and CMV-seronegative.

This clone was counted once. This chain joins TRBV5-1 and TRBJ1-4, with 7 nucleotides matching TRBD1. V shed 0 bases, J shed 6 bases, and the junction held 5 bases outside the gene matches. The germline V gene encodes CDR1 SGHRS and CDR2 YFSETQ. The CDR3 is 15 amino acids. The CDR3 DNA reads TGCGCCAGCAGCTTGGTAGCAGGGGGAGATGAAAAACTGTTTTTT. Amino acids: CASSLVAGGDEKLFF. The complete variable domain, with remaining parts taken from reference TRBV5-1 and TRBJ1-4, reads KAGVTQTPRYLIKTRGQQVTLSCSPISGHRSVSWYQQTPGQGLQFLFEYFSETQRNKGNFPGRFSGRQFSNSRSEMNVSTLELGDSALYLCASSLVAGGDEKLFFGSGTQLSVL.

The chain uses TRBV5-4 and TRBJ1-6, with D possibly being TRBD1 (5 bases). CDR3 length: 16 amino acids. Germline V CDR1 and CDR2: SGHNT, YYREEE (reference sequence). V was trimmed by 0 bases and J by 7 bases, leaving 14 bases between them. CDR3 coding DNA: TGTGCCAGCAGCTTGGATCGGGGACTCAACAATTCACCCCTCCACTTT. Residues: CASSLDRGLNNSPLHF.

The chain recombines TRBV5-1 with TRBJ2-5; possibly TRBD1 for D (6 bases). The CDR3 is made up of 15 amino acids. The ends were cut back, 4 bases at V and 0 bases at J, with 13 bases in the middle. In germline, CDR1 is SGHRS, CDR2 YFSETQ. The CDR3 DNA sequence: TGCGCCAGCAGCGGGGACGGACAGTACCAAGAGACCCAGTACTTC. This encodes CASSGDGQYQETQYF.

This chain links TRBV5-1 with TRBJ2-5, with TRBD2 identical over 9 bases. Germline V gene lookup returns CDR1 SGHRS and CDR2 YFSETQ. The V segment lost 4 bases and the J segment 1 base; nucleotides outside the gene matches: 5. This CDR3 is built from 15 residues. The CDR3 sequence: CASSLVAGAQETQYF. For the CDR3, the DNA is TGCGCCAGCAGCCTAGTAGCGGGGGCCCAAGAGACCCAGTACTTC.

This sequence joins TRBV7-2 and TRBJ1-3, with D unclear. V was pared by 7 bases and J by 6 bases, with 7 bases between. There are 11 residues in the CDR3. The germline V gene encodes CDR1 SGHTA and CDR2 FQGNSA. CDR3 bases: TGTGCCAGCACCCCCCAAAACACCATATATTTT. Translated: CASTPQNTIYF.

The table lists this clone with a count of one. The genes are TRBV27 and TRBJ1-2; 10 bases are shared with TRBD1. From germline, CDR1 is MNHEY and CDR2 SMNVEV (reference sequence). CDR3 length: 15 amino acids. V gave up 7 bases and J gave up 2 bases; unmatched junction bases: 7. The CDR3 nucleotides are TGTGCCAGCACCGGAGGGGGACAGGGGAACTATGGCTACACCTTC. Amino acid sequence: CASTGGGQGNYGYTF.

The chain carries TRBV28 and TRBJ2-1, with TRBD2 identical over 7 bases. Germline V gene sequence: CDR1 MDHEN, CDR2 SYDVKM. The CDR3 contains 13 residues. J lost 9 bases, V lost 7 bases, and 9 bases had no gene match. CDR3 sequence reads: CASTPGGSAEQFF. CDR3 bases: TGTGCCAGCACCCCCGGGGGGTCGGCTGAGCAGTTCTTC.

The chain uses TRBV27 and TRBJ1-4; 11 positions agree with TRBD1. With 5 bases clipped from V and 11 bases from J, the junction kept 7 bases outside the gene matches. CDR3 length: 14 residues. Germline V gene lookup returns CDR1 MNHEY and CDR2 SMNVEV (reference sequence). The DNA of the CDR3 is TGTGCCAGCAGTACCGGGACAGGGGGGCTCAAACTGTTTTTT. This translates into CASSTGTGGLKLFF.

The DNA of the CDR3 is TGCGCCAGCAGCCAGGGGGGGACAGGGGTAGAGACAGATACGCAGTATTTT. It encodes CASSQGGTGVETDTQYF. The gene calls are TRBV4-1 and TRBJ2-3; 10 nucleotides match TRBD1. This CDR3 is built from 17 residues. After removal of 3 bases from V and 3 bases from J, the junction contained 9 bases not matched to a gene. The germline V gene encodes CDR1 MGHRA and CDR2 YSYEKL.

J is TRBJ2-3 and V is TRBV6-1; TRBD2 matches 8 bases. CDR3 length equals 15 residues. Per the germline V gene, CDR1 is MNHNS and CDR2 is SASEGT. The junction had 8 bases not matched to a gene; V was cut back by 5 bases and J by 4 bases. In DNA form, the CDR3 reads TGTGCCAGCAGTCCGGGACTAGGAAGGGCAGATACGCAGTATTTT. Protein product: CASSPGLGRADTQYF.

This sequence joins TRBV9 and TRBJ2-7, with a possible D match to TRBD2 (6 bases). Germline CDR1 SGDLS, CDR2 YYNGEE. V shed 7 bases and J shed 6 bases, with 20 bases lying between them. This CDR3 has 14 amino acids. CDR3 amino acids: CASSGTPKGGEQYF. CDR3 in DNA: TGTGCCAGCTCCGGGACTCCGAAAGGTGGCGAGCAGTACTTC.

The V and J genes are TRBV7-2 and TRBJ1-4; unclear D gene. Germline V gene lookup returns CDR1 SGHTA and CDR2 FQGNSA. The CDR3 is 15 residues long. Trimming took 1 base from V and 3 from J, leaving 9 bases between them. CDR3 nucleotide sequence: TGTGCCAGCAGCTTAGGTGGGCCCTCTAATGAAAAACTGTTTTTT. As protein: CASSLGGPSNEKLFF.

The CDR3 DNA reads TGTGCCAGCAGTTTTTCGGCTGGGGCCGCTTTCTTT. Its protein product is CASSFSAGAAFF. The V call is TRBV28, the J call TRBJ1-1; D possibly corresponds to TRBD1 (5 bases). This CDR3 is built from 12 residues. The V gene lost 3 bases and the J gene lost 11 bases, with 13 bases spanning the gap. Germline V gene lookup returns CDR1 MDHEN and CDR2 SYDVKM.

The gene calls are TRBV27 and TRBJ2-5; 8 nucleotides align to TRBD2. Per germline, CDR1 MNHEY and CDR2 SMNVEV (reference sequence). The J segment lost 5 bases and the V segment lost 1 base, leaving 6 bases of the junction unmatched. This CDR3 comprises 15 residues. Written as DNA, the CDR3 is TGTGCCAGCAGTTTATTAGTGGGCGGGAGGGAGACCCAGTACTTC. Its translation: CASSLLVGGRETQYF.

The chain employs TRBV6-5 and TRBJ1-2; 9 nucleotides agree with TRBD1. This CDR3 spans 14 amino acids. V was clipped by 5 bases and J by 3 bases; unmatched bases: 4. Germline CDR1 and CDR2: MNHEY and SVGAGI. CDR3 sequence: CASSATGGDYGYTF. As DNA, the CDR3 is TGTGCCAGCAGTGCAACAGGGGGCGACTATGGCTACACCTTC.

The J gene is TRBJ2-7, the V gene TRBV18, with TRBD2 matching 10 bases. Unmatched junction bases numbered 12, after V lost 5 bases and J lost 2 bases. Germline loops: CDR1 KGHSH, CDR2 LQKENI. The CDR3 totals 17 residues. DNA for the CDR3: TGTGCCAGCTCAAGAGCGGGAGGGCCTTTCTCGCCCTACGAGCAGTACTTC. This encodes CASSRAGGPFSPYEQYF.

This sequence joins TRBV12-1 and TRBJ1-2; the DNA was not used to check the table's D call, TRBD1. TRBV12-1 is classified as a pseudogene. The CDR3 contains 16 residues. The DNA of the CDR3 is TGTGCCAGCAGCTTTGATTTGAGGGGGCGGCCTCATGGCTACACCTTC. Its translation is CASSFDLRGRPHGYTF.

This chain links TRBV28 with TRBJ2-7; D perhaps matches TRBD1 (6 bases). Looked up from germline, CDR1 is MDHEN and CDR2 is SYDVKM. This CDR3 comprises 13 residues. V was cut by 5 bases and J by 5 bases, with 13 bases left in between. In DNA, the CDR3 is TGTGCCAGCAGTCGATCCACAGGGAACGAGCAGTACGTC. It specifies CASSRSTGNEQYV.

V and J are TRBV6-1 and TRBJ1-3; TRBD1 might be the D (5 bases). Germline V gene lookup returns CDR1 MNHNS and CDR2 SASEGT. V lost 2 bases, J lost 0 bases, and 20 bases lay in between. CDR3 length: 19 amino acids. CDR3 coding DNA: TGTGCCAGCAGTGAATTGGGTTTGTGGGGGGAACCCTCTGGAAACACCATATATTTT. It codes for CASSELGLWGEPSGNTIYF.

V is TRBV27 and J is TRBJ2-5; 8 bases map to TRBD2. The germline V gene encodes CDR1 MNHEY and CDR2 SMNVEV (reference sequence). V dropped 5 bases and J dropped 7; count of bases not matched to a gene: 15. The CDR3 loop spans 16 amino acids. The CDR3 coding sequence is TGTGCCAGCAGTCCTTACGGACGGGGGGGCCCGGGGACCCAGTACTTC. Its translation is CASSPYGRGGPGTQYF.

J is TRBJ2-5 and V is TRBV7-6; 10 bases are a match to TRBD2. CDR3 length equals 17 residues. CDR1 and CDR2 from the germline V gene are SGHVS and FNYEAQ. The V gene end was trimmed by 2 bases and the J gene end by 1 base; junction bases not matched to a gene: 7. In nucleotides, the CDR3 is TGTGCCAGCAGCTTAATAGCGGGGGGTACTACCCAAGAGACCCAGTACTTC. Amino acid sequence: CASSLIAGGTTQETQYF.

The chain combines TRBV2 with TRBJ2-3; D gene uncertain. This CDR3 spans 13 amino acids. Germline V gives CDR1 SNHLY, CDR2 FYNNEI. Trimming removed 8 bases from V and 1 base from J, with 10 bases in between. CDR3 protein: CASERWGTDTQYF. CDR3 DNA sequence: TGTGCCAGCGAGAGGTGGGGCACAGATACGCAGTATTTT.

This clone came up once. The chain carries TRBV7-9 and TRBJ1-5; D uncertain. CDR1 and CDR2 from the germline V gene are SEHNR and FQNEAQ (reference sequence). This CDR3 has 13 amino acids. V dropped 4 bases and J dropped 4 bases, with 8 bases sitting between them. For the CDR3, the DNA is TGTGCCAGCAGCTACGACGGGAATCAGCCCCAGCATTTT. It codes for CASSYDGNQPQHF.

This rearrangement joins TRBV10-3 to TRBJ1-1, with D perhaps matching TRBD1 (5 bases). This CDR3 is 14 amino acids long. Trimming took off 5 bases at V and 5 bases at J, with 15 bases between the two ends. Germline V gene sequence: CDR1 ENHRY, CDR2 SYGVKD. The CDR3 bases are TGTGCCATCAGTAAAGGGGTGGAAGGTACTGAAGCTTTCTTT. It codes for CAISKGVEGTEAFF.

This chain links TRBV4-3 with TRBJ1-2, with 7 bases identical to TRBD1. V lost 6 bases to trimming and J lost 8 bases; unmatched junction nucleotides: 9. This CDR3 comprises 13 residues. Germline loops: CDR1 LGHNA, CDR2 YSLEER. The CDR3 sequence is CASSLTGEVGYTF. As DNA, the CDR3 is TGCGCCAGCAGTCTAACAGGGGAGGTAGGCTACACCTTC.

The chain employs TRBV5-6 and TRBJ1-1; D is undetermined. The germline CDR1 and CDR2 sequences are SGHDT and YYEEEE. This CDR3 spans 14 amino acids. V was trimmed by 1 base and J by 1 base, leaving 8 bases between them. CDR3 coding DNA: TGTGCCAGCAGCTTGAGCCTGTCGAACACTGAAGCTTTCTTT. Amino acid sequence: CASSLSLSNTEAFF.

A few counts support this clone. The chain combines TRBV29-1 with TRBJ1-1; D gene unclear. Trimming removed 4 bases from V and 4 bases from J, with 10 bases in between. Germline CDR1 SQVTM, CDR2 ANQGSEA. This CDR3 contains 12 residues. The CDR3 sequence: CSVGISGTEAFF. The CDR3 DNA is TGCAGCGTTGGTATATCAGGCACTGAAGCTTTCTTT.